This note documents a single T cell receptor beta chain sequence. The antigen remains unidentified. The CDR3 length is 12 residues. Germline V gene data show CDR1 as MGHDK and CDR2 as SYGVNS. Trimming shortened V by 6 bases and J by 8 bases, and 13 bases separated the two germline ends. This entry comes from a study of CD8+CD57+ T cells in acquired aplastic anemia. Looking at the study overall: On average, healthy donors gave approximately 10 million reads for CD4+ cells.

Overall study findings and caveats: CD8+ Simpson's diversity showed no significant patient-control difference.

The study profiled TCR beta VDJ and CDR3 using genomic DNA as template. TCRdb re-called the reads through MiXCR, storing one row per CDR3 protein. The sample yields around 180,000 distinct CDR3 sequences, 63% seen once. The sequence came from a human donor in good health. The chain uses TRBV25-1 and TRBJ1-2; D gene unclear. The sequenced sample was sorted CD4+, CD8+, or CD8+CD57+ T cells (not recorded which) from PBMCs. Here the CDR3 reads CASSLIGPGYTF. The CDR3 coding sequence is TGTGCCAGCAGCTTAATAGGACCGGGCTACACCTTC.